This section outlines one T cell receptor (beta chain) sequence together with its context. These data are taken from a study of shared T cell receptors in the human thymus. Assay used: immunoSEQ multiplex PCR; TCRdb lists only in-frame clones, some missing. The repertoire has 700,000 or so clones, 80% to 90% of them found once; the top ten carry under 0.012%. Germline V lookup: CDR1 SGHVS, CDR2 FNYEAQ. The germline V and J ends were trimmed by 5 bases and 2 bases, with 24 bases remaining between them. The CDR3 is 18 amino acids. This sample also appeared in a second study, on human thymus T cells. In that study: Those donating were healthy Finnish infants in corrective surgery for congenital heart defects. Resections obtained during corrective heart surgery supplied the thymus tissue. Thymic and blood repertoires seemed to favor certain V and J genes.

J is TRBJ1-2 and V is TRBV7-6; tentatively, D is TRBD1 (5 bases). Material: thymocytes. This TCR came from a girl less than two years old with a congenital heart defect. CDR3 nucleotides: TGTGCCAGCAGCCCAGACGGGGGAACTTTACCGGGCAACTATGGCTACACCTTC. Residues: CASSPDGGTLPGNYGYTF. The whole variable domain, remainder taken from reference TRBV7-6 and TRBJ1-2, is GAGVSQSPRYKVTKRGQDVALRCDPISGHVSLYWYRQALGQGPEFLTYFNYEAQQDKSGLPNDRFSAERPEGSISTLTIQRTEQRDSAMYRCASSPDGGTLPGNYGYTFGSGTRLTVV.